A single sample gave rise to the 11 T cell receptor beta chains below, sequenced in a study of CD8+ T cells in alopecia areata. Extraction of RNA preceded its reverse transcription into cDNA, which served as the sequencing template. The protocol was immunoSEQ multiplex PCR, while the TCRdb copy is restricted to in-frame clones and leaves out a portion. Of around 150,000 clones listed, 50% to 70% are singletons. The treatment here: oral pan-JAK inhibitor, 5-10 mg twice daily. Specimen: CD4+ T cells sorted from blood, collected at week 4, from a patient treated with tofacitinib. The receptor set was obtained from a human donor with alopecia areata.

CDR3 sequence (DNA): TGTGCCAGCAGCTTAAGAGATTCCAATCAGCCCCAGCATTTT. This translates into CASSLRDSNQPQHF. The V call is TRBV7-9, the J call TRBJ1-5; D is unclear. CDR1 is SEHNR, CDR2 FQNEAQ, per germline (reference sequence). The CDR3 consists of 14 residues. V lost 2 bases and J lost 3, with 8 bases in between. The whole variable domain, filled in from reference TRBV7-9 and TRBJ1-5, reads DTGVSQNPRHKITKRGQNVTFRCDPISEHNRLYWYRQTLGQGPEFLTYFQNEAQLEKSRLLSDRFSAERPKGSFSTLEIQRTEQGDSAMYLCASSLRDSNQPQHFGDGTRLSIL.

The rearrangement uses TRBV4-2 and TRBJ2-1; 8 positions agree with TRBD2. The trim removed 0 bases at V and 6 bases at J, leaving 4 bases unmatched. CDR1 is LGHNA and CDR2 is YNFKEQ in the germline V gene. This CDR3 region has 15 residues. CDR3 amino acids: CASSQDVGGGNEQFF. As DNA, the CDR3 is TGTGCCAGCAGCCAAGATGTCGGGGGGGGCAATGAGCAGTTCTTC.

This clone came up a few times. The V and J genes are TRBV13 and TRBJ2-1; D is undetermined. This CDR3 is 11 amino acids long. V dropped 1 base and J dropped 9 bases, with 4 bases sitting between them. Germline assignment: CDR1 PRHDT and CDR2 FYEKMQ (reference sequence). CDR3 sequence reads: CASSLVGEQFF. The CDR3 DNA reads TGTGCCAGCAGCTTAGTGGGTGAGCAGTTCTTC.

The chain carries TRBV5-1 and TRBJ2-5, with TRBD2 as a possible D gene (5 bases). The CDR3 runs 15 residues. Between the trimmed V and J ends, which lost 0 bases and 1 base, there was a span of 10 bases. Per germline, CDR1 SGHRS and CDR2 YFSETQ. The CDR3 spells CASSLVPGFQETQYF. The CDR3 DNA reads as TGCGCCAGCAGCTTGGTACCGGGATTCCAAGAGACCCAGTACTTC.

CDR3 bases: TGTGCCAGCAGCCGGACAGGGTACGCCTACGAGCAGTACTTC. Its protein product is CASSRTGYAYEQYF. V gene TRBV11-1 combines with J gene TRBJ2-7; TRBD1 aligns across 8 bases. Per germline, CDR1 SGHAT and CDR2 FQDESV (reference sequence). The CDR3 is 14 amino acids. The V segment lost 5 bases and the J segment 2 bases; nucleotides outside the gene matches: 5. Based on the CDR3 plus reference TRBV11-1 and TRBJ2-7, the full variable domain is EAEVAQSPRYKITEKSQAVAFWCDPISGHATLYWYRQILGQGPELLVQFQDESVVDDSQLPKDRFSAERLKGVDSTLKIQPAELGDSAMYLCASSRTGYAYEQYFGPGTRLTVT.

The gene calls are TRBV2 and TRBJ1-5; TRBD1 matches at 9 bases. Per germline, CDR1 SNHLY and CDR2 FYNNEI. CDR3 length equals 14 residues. V lost 6 bases, J lost 7 bases, and 7 bases stayed unmatched. CDR3: CASRGRTGDQPQHF. The CDR3, as DNA: TGTGCCAGCAGGGGACGGACAGGGGACCAGCCCCAGCATTTT.

The rearrangement links TRBV9 to TRBJ1-2, with D maybe TRBD1 (6 bases). Trimming stripped 6 bases from V and 4 bases from J, with 16 bases between. The CDR3 sequence is 14 residues long. Germline CDR1 SGDLS, CDR2 YYNGEE. The CDR3 region is CASTAGGPSYGYTF. CDR3 coding DNA: TGTGCCAGCACCGCTGGGGGCCCTAGCTATGGCTACACCTTC.

The V and J genes are TRBV15 and TRBJ1-4, with D possibly TRBD1 on 5 matching bases. The CDR3 covers 15 residues. Trimming cost V 0 bases and J 0 bases, with 5 bases left between them. Germline V gene data show CDR1 as LNHNV and CDR2 as YYDKDF (reference sequence). The CDR3 nucleotides are TGTGCCACCAGCAGAGACAGGGCAACTAATGAAAAACTGTTTTTT. It codes for CATSRDRATNEKLFF.

This clone showed up just a few times. The chain employs TRBV14 and TRBJ1-2; TRBD1 is a possible D gene (5 bases). The V end lost 1 base, the J end lost 5 bases, and 8 bases lay between the germline ends. Germline lookup yields CDR1 SGHDN and CDR2 FVKESK. The CDR3 totals 13 residues. The CDR3 sequence: CASSQAGRYGYTF. The CDR3 region has the DNA TGTGCCAGCAGCCAAGCGGGGCGGTATGGCTACACCTTC. Full variable domain (missing parts from reference TRBV14 and TRBJ1-2): EAGVTQFPSHSVIEKGQTVTLRCDPISGHDNLYWYRRVMGKEIKFLLHFVKESKQDESGMPNNRFLAERTGGTYSTLKVQPAELEDSGVYFCASSQAGRYGYTFGSGTRLTVV.

The chain joins TRBV30 to TRBJ2-7; 8 bases match TRBD1. The CDR3 spans 15 residues. Trimming at V came to 3 bases and at J to 0 bases, leaving 7 bases not matched to a gene. Looked up from germline, CDR1 is GTSNPN and CDR2 is SVGIG (reference sequence). CDR3 amino acids: CAWSRLDRASYEQYF. The CDR3 bases are TGTGCCTGGAGCCGGCTGGACAGGGCCTCCTACGAGCAGTACTTC.

This clone was seen a few times. This CDR3 fails to terminate in the conserved phenylalanine or tryptophan, so it likely reflects a read error. It is unclear where the CDR3 begins or ends on the DNA, so no DNA is shown, and the CDR3 is as TCRdb lists it. The chain employs TRBV30 and TRBJ1-2; the table's D call TRBD1 went unverified against the DNA. The CDR3 length equals 11 residues, ends included. Germline loops: CDR1 GTSNPN, CDR2 SVGIG (reference sequence). CDR3: CAMEARGQHGL.